This is a list of T cell receptor beta chains from one sample in a study of cytomegalovirus exposure and HLA in healthy donors. TCRdb keeps only in-frame clones here, not all; method: immunoSEQ multiplex PCR. The data hold about 170,000 clones, with over 85% observed a single time. Specimen: PBMCs. The source of these receptors is a man between 18 and 29 years old in good health and CMV-seropositive. The conserved cysteine and the conserved F or W are not part of the CDR3 here. Rows may omit the clone size; those that give it use once, few, many or a size class.

v_gene: TRBV4-1
j_gene: TRBJ2-1
abundance: NA
CDR3aa: ASSQILAGGPMNEQF

v_gene: TRBV6-4
j_gene: TRBJ2-1
abundance: few
CDR3aa: ASSLTETSYNEQF

v_gene: TRBV7-6
j_gene: TRBJ2-2
abundance: NA
CDR3aa: ASSLEASYTGELF

v_gene: TRBV7-8
j_gene: TRBJ2-5
abundance: NA
CDR3aa: ASSPLAMIQETQY

v_gene: TRBV7-9
j_gene: TRBJ2-1
abundance: NA
CDR3aa: ASSFEGENRF

v_gene: TRBV5-6
j_gene: TRBJ1-3
abundance: NA
CDR3aa: ASSPLTGGSGNTIY

v_gene: TRBV5-1
j_gene: TRBJ2-1
abundance: NA
CDR3aa: ASSPPDRGNEQF

v_gene: TRBV29-1
j_gene: TRBJ2-7
abundance: NA
CDR3aa: SVWTGGGHYEQY

v_gene: TRBV5-4
j_gene: TRBJ1-2
abundance: NA
CDR3aa: ASRSDRAYGYT

v_gene: TRBV19
j_gene: TRBJ2-7
abundance: NA
CDR3aa: ASSNLYSYEQY

v_gene: TRBV27
j_gene: TRBJ2-1
abundance: once
CDR3aa: ASRTKPGLTYNEQF

v_gene: TRBV18
j_gene: TRBJ1-1
abundance: NA
CDR3aa: ASSPSRVWAAF

v_gene: TRBV11-3
j_gene: TRBJ2-3
abundance: NA
CDR3aa: ASSFRTSGSASTDTQY

v_gene: TRBV6-1
j_gene: TRBJ2-1
abundance: few
CDR3aa: ASSEAARNEQF

v_gene: TRBV7-8
j_gene: TRBJ2-1
abundance: NA
CDR3aa: ASSTGTLGNEQF

v_gene: TRBV10-1
j_gene: TRBJ1-3
abundance: NA
CDR3aa: ASSDRTERNTIY

v_gene: TRBV15
j_gene: TRBJ2-1
abundance: NA
CDR3aa: ATSRSGLAEKTYNEQF

v_gene: TRBV5-4
j_gene: TRBJ2-6
abundance: NA
CDR3aa: ASSLPPGQGTSSGANVLT

v_gene: TRBV6-6
j_gene: TRBJ1-5
abundance: NA
CDR3aa: ASILRRDSNQPQH

v_gene: TRBV6-7
j_gene: TRBJ2-5
abundance: NA
CDR3aa: ASSYSRRAGWGQETQY

v_gene: TRBV29-1
j_gene: TRBJ1-2
abundance: NA
CDR3aa: SATTGGNYGYT

v_gene: TRBV10-3
j_gene: TRBJ2-3
abundance: NA
CDR3aa: AISGRTGGIADTQY

v_gene: TRBV7-9
j_gene: TRBJ2-3
abundance: NA
CDR3aa: ASSYPQAGGAY

v_gene: TRBV18
j_gene: TRBJ1-1
abundance: NA
CDR3aa: ASSPGTGLVNTEAF

v_gene: TRBV15
j_gene: TRBJ2-1
abundance: NA
CDR3aa: ATSSGLAGGPNEQF

v_gene: TRBV5-1
j_gene: TRBJ2-7
abundance: NA
CDR3aa: ASSLGGSSYEQY

v_gene: TRBV7-9
j_gene: TRBJ2-7
abundance: NA
CDR3aa: ASSALDGGPFYEQY

v_gene: TRBV6-5
j_gene: TRBJ2-7
abundance: NA
CDR3aa: ASQGGGLGAYEQY

v_gene: TRBV28
j_gene: TRBJ2-7
abundance: NA
CDR3aa: ASRPGGRSYEQY

v_gene: TRBV6-1
j_gene: TRBJ2-2
abundance: NA
CDR3aa: ARGGSVTGELF

v_gene: TRBV15
j_gene: TRBJ1-5
abundance: NA
CDR3aa: ATSRNRGLQPQH

v_gene: TRBV6-1
j_gene: TRBJ2-6
abundance: NA
CDR3aa: ASSGGGEVNVLT

v_gene: TRBV5-1
j_gene: TRBJ1-4
abundance: NA
CDR3aa: ASSRDSPTNEKLF

v_gene: TRBV6-1
j_gene: TRBJ2-3
abundance: once
CDR3aa: ASKGGAGGTQY

v_gene: TRBV5-5
j_gene: TRBJ1-1
abundance: NA
CDR3aa: ASSFTVNTEAF